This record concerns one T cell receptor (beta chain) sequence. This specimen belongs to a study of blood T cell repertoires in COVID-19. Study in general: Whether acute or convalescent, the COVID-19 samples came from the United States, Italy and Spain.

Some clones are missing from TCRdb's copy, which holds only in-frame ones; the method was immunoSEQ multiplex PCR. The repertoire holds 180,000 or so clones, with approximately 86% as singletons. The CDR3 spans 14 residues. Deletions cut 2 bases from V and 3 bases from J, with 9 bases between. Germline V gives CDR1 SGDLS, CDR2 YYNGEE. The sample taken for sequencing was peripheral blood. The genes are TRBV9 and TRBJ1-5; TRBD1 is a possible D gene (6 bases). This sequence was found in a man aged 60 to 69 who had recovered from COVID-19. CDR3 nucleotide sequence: TGTGCCAGCAGCGTTGGGGGCACCAATCAGCCCCAGCATTTT. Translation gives CASSVGGTNQPQHF.